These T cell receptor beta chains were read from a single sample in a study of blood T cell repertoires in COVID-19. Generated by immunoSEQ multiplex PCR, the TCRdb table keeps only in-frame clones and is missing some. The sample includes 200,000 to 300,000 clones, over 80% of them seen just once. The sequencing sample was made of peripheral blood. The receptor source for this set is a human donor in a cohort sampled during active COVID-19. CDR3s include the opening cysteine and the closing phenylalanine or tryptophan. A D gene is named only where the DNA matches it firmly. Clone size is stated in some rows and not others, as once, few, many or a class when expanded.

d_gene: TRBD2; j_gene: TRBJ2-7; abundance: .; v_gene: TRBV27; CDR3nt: TGTGCCAGCAGTCCCGGGACTAGCGGGTACCCCTACGAGCAGTACTTC; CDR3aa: CASSPGTSGYPYEQYF
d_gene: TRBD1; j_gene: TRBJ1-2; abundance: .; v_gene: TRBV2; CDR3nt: TGTGCCAGCAGTGCAACTACAGGGGATGGCTACACCTTC; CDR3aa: CASSATTGDGYTF
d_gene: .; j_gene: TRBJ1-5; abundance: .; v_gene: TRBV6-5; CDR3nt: TGTGCCAGCACCGCAGGGGATAGCAATCAGCCCCAGCATTTT; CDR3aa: CASTAGDSNQPQHF
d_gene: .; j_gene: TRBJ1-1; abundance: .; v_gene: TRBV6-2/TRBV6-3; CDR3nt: TGTGCCAGCAGTTTACTGACAGGAAACACTGAAGCTTTCTTT; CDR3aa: CASSLLTGNTEAFF
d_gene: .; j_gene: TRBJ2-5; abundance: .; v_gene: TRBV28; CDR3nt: TGTGCCAGCAGTCCCGGGGGACGAAACCAAGAGACCCAGTACTTC; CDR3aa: CASSPGGRNQETQYF
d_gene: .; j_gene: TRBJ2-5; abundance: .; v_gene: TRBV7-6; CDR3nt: TGTGCCAGCAGCTTATCGGAGGGGTTAGAGACCCAGTACTTC; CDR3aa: CASSLSEGLETQYF
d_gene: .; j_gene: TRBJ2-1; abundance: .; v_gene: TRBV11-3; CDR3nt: TGTGCCAGCAGCTCGGGGGTCTGGGGCAGAAGCTCCTACAATGAGCAGTTCTTC; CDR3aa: CASSSGVWGRSSYNEQFF
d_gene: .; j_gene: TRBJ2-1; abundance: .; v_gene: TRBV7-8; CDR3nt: TGTGCCAGCAGCCCGGGACTGAATGAGCAGTTCTTC; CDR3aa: CASSPGLNEQFF
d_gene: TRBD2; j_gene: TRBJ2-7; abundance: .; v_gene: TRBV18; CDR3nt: TGTGCCAGCTCACCACCGGGCGGGAGTAAGACCTACGAGCAGTACTTC; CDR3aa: CASSPPGGSKTYEQYF
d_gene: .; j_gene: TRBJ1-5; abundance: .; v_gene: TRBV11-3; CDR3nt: TGTGCCAGCAGCTTAGGGACAGTTAGCAATCAGCCCCAGCATTTT; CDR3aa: CASSLGTVSNQPQHF
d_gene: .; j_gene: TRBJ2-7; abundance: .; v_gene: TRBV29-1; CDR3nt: TGCAGCGTTGAGGAGGGTCTTAAGCAGTACTTC; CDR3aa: CSVEEGLKQYF
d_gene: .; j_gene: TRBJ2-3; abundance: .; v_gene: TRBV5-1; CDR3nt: TGCGCCAGCAGCTTGTTCCAGCGGACAGATACGCAGTATTTT; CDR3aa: CASSLFQRTDTQYF
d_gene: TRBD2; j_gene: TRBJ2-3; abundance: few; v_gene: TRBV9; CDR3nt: TGTGCCAGCACTCAGCGGGGGGCCCACACAGATACGCAGTATTTT; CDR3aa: CASTQRGAHTDTQYF
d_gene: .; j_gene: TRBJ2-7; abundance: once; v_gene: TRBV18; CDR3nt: TGTGCCAGCTCACCAAAGGGGGAGGGCGAGCAGTACTTC; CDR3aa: CASSPKGEGEQYF
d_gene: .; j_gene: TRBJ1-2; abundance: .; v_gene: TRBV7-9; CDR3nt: TGTGCCAGCACCCCGAGGAGGGCAGCCTATGGCTACACCTTC; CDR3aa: CASTPRRAAYGYTF
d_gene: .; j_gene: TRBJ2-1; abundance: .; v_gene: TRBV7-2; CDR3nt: TGTGCCAGCAGCTTAGGATTCAGGGACAATGAGCAGTTCTTC; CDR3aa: CASSLGFRDNEQFF
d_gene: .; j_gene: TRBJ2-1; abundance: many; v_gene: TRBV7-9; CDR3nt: TGTGCCAGCAGCCAGTGCAGGCCCCCCCAATTGTGTGAGCAGTTCTTC; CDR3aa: CASSQCRPPQLCEQFF
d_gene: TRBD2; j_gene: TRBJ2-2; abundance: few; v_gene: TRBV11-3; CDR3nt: TGTGCCAGCAGCCCGGGACTAGCGGGTACCGGGGAGCTGTTTTTT; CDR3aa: CASSPGLAGTGELFF
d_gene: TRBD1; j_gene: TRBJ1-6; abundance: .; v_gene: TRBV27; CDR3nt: TGTGCCAGCAGTTTGGGACCGACAGGGTTGGATTCACCCCTCCACTTT; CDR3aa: CASSLGPTGLDSPLHF
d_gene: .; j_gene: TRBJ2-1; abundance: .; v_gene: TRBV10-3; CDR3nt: TGTGCCATCAGTGAGTCGGTAGCGGCACGGGGTGAGCAGTTCTTC; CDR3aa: CAISESVAARGEQFF
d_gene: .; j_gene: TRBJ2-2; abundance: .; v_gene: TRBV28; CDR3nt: TGTGCCAGCAGCCCGGTAGGGGCCGGGGAGCTGTTTTTT; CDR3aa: CASSPVGAGELFF
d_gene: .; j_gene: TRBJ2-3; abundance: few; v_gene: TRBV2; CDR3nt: TGTGCCAGCAGGATGGGGCCAGAAACAGATACGCAGTATTTT; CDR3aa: CASRMGPETDTQYF
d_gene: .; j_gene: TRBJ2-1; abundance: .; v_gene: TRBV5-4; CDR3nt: TGTGCCAGCAGCCTCGACAGAAACAATGAGCAGTTCTTC; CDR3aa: CASSLDRNNEQFF
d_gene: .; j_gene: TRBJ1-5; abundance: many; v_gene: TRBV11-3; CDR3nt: TGTGCCAGCAGCTTACGGTCAGGCCTTCCCAGGTATAGCAATCAGCCCCAGCATTTT; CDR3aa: CASSLRSGLPRYSNQPQHF
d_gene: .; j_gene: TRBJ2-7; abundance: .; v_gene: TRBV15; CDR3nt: TGTGCCACCAGCAGAGACCGGGGAATCGGGTCCAACGAGCAGTACTTC; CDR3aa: CATSRDRGIGSNEQYF
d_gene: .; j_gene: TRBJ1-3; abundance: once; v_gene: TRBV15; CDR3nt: TGTGCCACCAGCGCAGGGCCTGGAAACACCATATATTTT; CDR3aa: CATSAGPGNTIYF
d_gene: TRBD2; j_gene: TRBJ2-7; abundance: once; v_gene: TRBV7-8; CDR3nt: TGTGCCAGCAGCTGGGGACTAGCGGGTTATTCCTACGAGCAGTACTTC; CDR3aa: CASSWGLAGYSYEQYF
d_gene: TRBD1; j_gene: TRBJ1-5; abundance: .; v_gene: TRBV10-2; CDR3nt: TGCGCCAGCAGTTTGACAGGGGCTGTGAATAGCAATCAGCCCCAGCATTTT; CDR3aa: CASSLTGAVNSNQPQHF
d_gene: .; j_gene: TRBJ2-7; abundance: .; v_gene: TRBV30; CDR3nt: TGTGCCTGGAGTACAATCTTCTACGAGCAGTACTTC; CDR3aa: CAWSTIFYEQYF
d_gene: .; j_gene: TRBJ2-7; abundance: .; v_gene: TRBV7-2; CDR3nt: TGTGCCAGCAGCTTAGCCAGCGGGTCTTACGAGCAGTACTTC; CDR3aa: CASSLASGSYEQYF
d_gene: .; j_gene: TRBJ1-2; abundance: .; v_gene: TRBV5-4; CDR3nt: TGTGCCAGCAGCTTGGAGAGGGAGTATGGCTACACCTTC; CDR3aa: CASSLEREYGYTF